The rows below give T cell receptor beta chains drawn from one sample of a study of blood T cell repertoires in COVID-19. TCRdb's copy holds only in-frame clones and misses some; the assay was immunoSEQ multiplex PCR. The table records about 86,000 clones, around 82% of them present only once. Material: peripheral blood. These receptors were collected from a woman older than 75 with acute or convalescent COVID-19. CDR3s include the opening cysteine and the closing phenylalanine or tryptophan. A D gene is named only where the DNA matches it firmly. Clone size is given for some rows only: seen once, a few or many times, or a class if the clone is expanded.

TRBJ2-7,TRBV19,.,.,16,TGTGCCAGTAGTAGGGGTCAGGGCGTTTTCCCCTACGAGCAGTACTTC,CASSRGQGVFPYEQYF
TRBJ1-1,TRBV10-3,few,TRBD1,15,TGTGCCATCAGTGAGCCAAGGACAGGGGGCGGGAGAGCTTTCTTT,CAISEPRTGGGRAFF
TRBJ2-2,TRBV24-1,few,.,11,TGTGCCACTTCTCGGGGCGGGGAGCTGTTTTTT,CATSRGGELFF
TRBJ1-3,TRBV3-1/TRBV3-2,once,.,16,TGTGCCAGCAGCCCGTTTTTGACAGATTTTAGGAACACCATATATTTT,CASSPFLTDFRNTIYF
TRBJ2-5,TRBV3-1/TRBV3-2,.,.,17,TGTGCCAGCAGCCAATCTGGGTCTGGCGGGACCGGGGGGACCCAGTACTTC,CASSQSGSGGTGGTQYF
TRBJ1-1,TRBV11-2,few,TRBD1,13,TGTGCCAGCAGCTTAATACAGGGGATACTAGCTTTCTTT,CASSLIQGILAFF
TRBJ1-1,TRBV29-1,few,TRBD1,14,TGCAGCGTTCACGGACAGGGGTCGAACACTGAAGCTTTCTTT,CSVHGQGSNTEAFF
TRBJ2-5,TRBV15,once,.,15,TGTGCCACCAGCAGAGGCGGGGGCGGCTTTGAGACCCAGTACTTC,CATSRGGGGFETQYF
TRBJ1-1,TRBV7-8,once,TRBD1,16,TGTGCCAGCAGCTTAGGTCCCGGGACAGTGAACACTGAAGCTTTCTTT,CASSLGPGTVNTEAFF
TRBJ2-1,TRBV15,.,.,15,TGTGCCACCCTCCGGACAGTTAGCTCCTACAATGAGCAGTTCTTC,CATLRTVSSYNEQFF
TRBJ2-1,TRBV3-1/TRBV3-2,.,TRBD2,15,TGTGCCAGCAGCCTTAACGGGGGGGCTAACAATGAGCAGTTCTTC,CASSLNGGANNEQFF
TRBJ2-7,TRBV28,.,TRBD2,16,TGTGCCAGCAGTTCCCCCGGGACTAGCGGAACCTACGAGCAGTACTTC,CASSSPGTSGTYEQYF
TRBJ2-5,TRBV19,.,TRBD2,15,TGTGCCAGTAGACTAGCGGGAGGGCCGCAAGAGACCCAGTACTTC,CASRLAGGPQETQYF
TRBJ1-1,TRBV29-1,.,TRBD1,15,TGCAGCACCCGAGGGCCAGGGGGAATGAACACTGAAGCTTTCTTT,CSTRGPGGMNTEAFF
TRBJ2-5,TRBV19,.,TRBD2,15,TGTGCCAGCCAGGGCGGGAGGGCTGCTTGGGAGACCCAGTACTTC,CASQGGRAAWETQYF
TRBJ2-5,TRBV5-4,.,TRBD2,13,TGTGCCAGCAGCTTACCTAGCGGTGAGACCCAGTACTTC,CASSLPSGETQYF